The clone carrying this T cell receptor beta chain was seen a few times. Antigen unknown. The data belong to a study of T-cell memory formation after mild COVID-19. Study conclusions and caveats: Clones that got smaller from day 15 to 85 had even CD4/CD8, while clones growing later tipped toward CD4+. The main location of contracting CD4+ clones was CM and EM, and that of contracting CD8+ clones was EMRA.

The germline CDR1 and CDR2 sequences are MDHEN and SYDVKM. The CDR3 covers 18 residues. Trimming stripped 6 bases from V and 4 bases from J, with 27 bases between. TCRdb re-analysed the 5' RACE reads in MiXCR, keeping a single row per CDR3 protein. The sample has around 12,000 distinct CDR3 sequences; about 14% are singletons. The receptor was derived from a man younger than 30 who had mild COVID-19 (a few samples of this study predate the infection). Cell type and time point are not known. The specimen sequenced was PBMCs or a T cell subset sorted from them (not recorded which). The genes are TRBV28 and TRBJ2-5; D might be TRBD1 or TRBD2, each matching 5 bases. The CDR3 sequence: CASSLPGMGRVSRETQYF. The CDR3 coding sequence is TGTGCCAGCAGCCTCCCGGGAATGGGCAGGGTCTCACGAGAGACCCAGTACTTC.